Presented here are 5 T cell receptor beta chains from one specimen sequenced in a study of cytomegalovirus exposure and HLA in healthy donors. Clones were read by immunoSEQ multiplex PCR, and TCRdb kept only the in-frame ones, dropping some. This sample has around 260,000 clones, with 90% found just once. Material for sequencing was PBMCs. These receptor sequences come from a woman in her twenties or thirties in good health and CMV-seronegative.

The rearrangement joins TRBV2 to TRBJ1-1, with D perhaps matching TRBD1 (5 bases). Germline CDR1 reads SNHLY; CDR2 reads FYNNEI. V lost 7 bases and J lost 0, with 15 bases in between. This CDR3 contains 15 residues. The CDR3 DNA follows: TGTGCCAGCACGGAAACAGGATCCATGAACACTGAAGCTTTCTTT. Translation gives CASTETGSMNTEAFF.

In this sample, this clone turned up a few times. The V call is TRBV7-2, the J call TRBJ2-7, with TRBD1 matching 10 bases. Trimming cost V 3 bases and J 4 bases; bases outside gene matches: 6. The CDR3 extends over 15 amino acids. Germline V gene data show CDR1 as SGHTA and CDR2 as FQGNSA. CDR3 protein: CASSFPGTGEYEQYF. CDR3 coding DNA: TGTGCCAGCAGCTTCCCCGGGACAGGGGAGTACGAGCAGTACTTC.

The chain uses TRBV6-6 and TRBJ2-1, with TRBD2 as a possible D gene (5 bases). This CDR3 has 15 residues. Looked up from germline, CDR1 is MNHNY and CDR2 is SVGAGI (reference sequence). V was shortened by 3 bases and J by 8 bases, with 17 bases between the two germline ends. DNA for the CDR3: TGTGCCAGCAGTTATGGGCTAGCCGGGTTCGATGAGCAGTTCTTC. Its protein product is CASSYGLAGFDEQFF.

With respect to this clone: A clone one base away is much larger, so this may be a read error. The same CDR3 can be traced to other DNA sequences in this sample. V is TRBV25-1 and J is TRBJ2-5, with D possibly called TRBD1 or TRBD2 (6 bases each). Germline V CDR1 and CDR2: MGHDK, SYGVNS. There are 16 residues in the CDR3. The CDR3 nucleotides read TGTGCCAGCAGTGAGTCGGGGACTGGGGGACAAGAGACTCAGTACTTC. The encoded protein is CASSESGTGGQETQYF.

This sequence joins TRBV5-4 and TRBJ2-2; no definite D call. The ends were cut back, 3 bases at V and 8 bases at J, with 14 bases in the middle. This CDR3 region has 14 residues. Germline values: CDR1 SGHNT, CDR2 YYREEE (reference sequence). The CDR3 reads CASSSAPPLGELFF. The CDR3 nucleotides read TGTGCCAGCAGCTCAGCCCCCCCACTAGGGGAGCTGTTTTTT.